This T cell receptor (beta chain) was sequenced in a study of shared clonotypes between healthy human individuals (dated by TCRdb to 2019 to 2021). For the study in its entirety: Two women and a few men aged 18 to 49 years were included in the cohort. To estimate repertoire size and how much clonotypes are shared between individuals, the study performed deep sequencing of blood TCR repertoires from roughly five healthy adults. Per donor, leukapheresis produced somewhere between about 0.94 and 9.5 billion PBMCs. Libraries were prepared and TCR repertoires were sequenced by different laboratories using diverse techniques, in order to increase sequencing depth and limit assay-specific biases. For each donor, CD4 naive and CD4 memory were each given three plates, CD8 naive was given two plates, and CD8 memory was given one plate. Broad study findings and their caveats: Roughly 5% of naive CD4, around 3.6% of naive CD8, approximately 2.2% of memory CD4, and about 0.4% of memory CD8 clonotypes were shared across a few donors. Sampling was restricted to blood, and TCR repertoires in tissues likely differ from the TCR repertoires found in blood. Because the study included only a small number of donors, the genetic and exposure-history diversity represented was limited. Incomplete sequencing was indicated by rarefaction of sorted-subset datasets, despite the large sequencing depth. Estimated clonotype richness was generally larger for naive than for memory subsets. Based on pairwise subsampling, the degree of clonotype sharing among donors was expected to be affected by sequencing depth. Compared with non-shared clonotypes, clonotypes shared by all four sorted-subset donors had higher generation probabilities.

Reading from cysteine to phenylalanine, the CDR3 counts 16 amino acids. Left in the record is the CDR3 DNA by itself, 48 bases read in frame from the first base. V sheds 3 bases and J sheds 0 bases, leaving 15 bases between their ends. According to the germline V gene, CDR1 reads SGHRS and CDR2 reads YFSETQ. For the CD8 naive samples, CD45RO-negative cells were positively selected for CCR7, yielding a CD45RA+CCR7+ population from which TemRA cells were excluded. Healthy HIV-negative adults with no recently reported acute infections or vaccinations were included as donors. Every donor was a Caucasian adult residing in Nashville, Tennessee, USA. Blood was collected by leukapheresis, and PBMCs were isolated by Ficoll-Histopaque density gradient centrifugation and then cryopreserved in liquid nitrogen vapor phase. Analytical flow cytometry was used to check the purity and quantity of each magnetically sorted T cell population. From each sorted fraction, genomic DNA was isolated and quantified by UV absorbance on a Nanodrop 2000c.

Using the deep immunoSEQ assay, TCR CDR3 regions were amplified from genomic DNA by multiplex PCR. For each cell subset, the extracted genomic DNA was distributed evenly across all wells of several immunoSEQ 96-well plates, and each plate served as one replicate. Each replicate PCR for sorted subsets received about 200 ng genomic DNA, equal to tens of thousands of T cell genomes. Purified libraries were measured with a Qubit 3.0 fluorometer, size-checked on a Bioanalyzer 2100, and measured again with the KAPA Library Quantification kit. Every immunoSEQ 96-well plate was sequenced on a dedicated single-read 150-cycle Illumina NextSeq 550 flow cell. Concerning the study's data processing: The immunoSEQ output contained only junctional sequences without quality scores, so filtering could not match that applied to full-length reads. Sequences were annotated with PyIR, a Python wrapper for IgBLAST v1.9, using IMGT germline references to assign V/J genes and CDR3. Reads were removed for weak V/J assignments (E-value above 1e-6), missing CDR3, stop codons, out-of-frame junctions, or ambiguous translated residues. A V3J clonotype was defined by an identical inferred V gene, J gene, and CDR3 amino acid sequence. Percentage overlap between repertoires was calculated by dividing the number of shared unique clonotypes by the size of the smaller repertoire. Richness of each repertoire was evaluated using RTK rarefaction, the Chao1 estimator, and Recon v2.1 estimates of unobserved clonotypes. Generation probabilities were computed with OLGA for all TCRbeta clonotypes obtained by the gDNA method from a handful of donors. As stored in TCRdb, this immuneACCESS dataset retains in-frame rearrangements with V and J assigned. A fraction of the clones does not appear; measured against another copy, unresolved V genes explain less than half of the discrepancy, and the remainder lacks a known reason. The V and J calls and clone size are taken from that table; D and trimming were inferred from the DNA. The sample contains 1.5 million to 2.5 million clones, approximately 94% of them found a single time. The ten largest account for around 1.2% of the sample.

For this clone: There is no known antigen for this receptor. Within one base of it there is no much larger clone, and no base qualities were kept.

Input material: naive CD8+ T cells sorted from blood. The sample's cell subset or site label is to be understood as: CD45RA+CCR7+. The receptor chain draws on TRBV5-1 and TRBJ1-1; 5 matching bases give a weak D call of TRBD1. The clonotype comes from a man in his late teens or twenties in good health. The base sequence is TGCGCCAGCAGCTCGGGGGGTTTTTCATTGAACACTGAAGCTTTCTTT. The translation is CASSSGGFSLNTEAFF. With the rest looked up from the reference TRBV5-1 and TRBJ1-1 genes rather than sequenced, the full variable domain is KAGVTQTPRYLIKTRGQQVTLSCSPISGHRSVSWYQQTPGQGLQFLFEYFSETQRNKGNFPGRFSGRQFSNSRSEMNVSTLELGDSALYLCASSSGGFSLNTEAFFGQGTRLTVV.